This entry concerns a single T cell receptor beta chain. The antigen is undetermined. Sequencing used immunoSEQ multiplex PCR; TCRdb keeps in-frame clones, though not all of them. The table has 120,000 to 150,000 clones, around 92% seen once; the top ten hold under 3.5%. This sample is part of a study of T cell responses to AZD1222 COVID-19 vaccine. Trimming stripped 6 bases from V and 0 bases from J, with 9 bases between. Looked up from germline, CDR1 is LNHDA and CDR2 is SQIVND (reference sequence). The CDR3 consists of 14 residues. Study-wide results and caveats: It should be noted that donors were predominantly white British and more often female, and clonal diversity was possibly underestimated. Spike-specific TCR breadth and depth were elevated following two AZD1222 doses.

The clonotype was recovered from an adult in good health. The chain joins TRBV19 to TRBJ2-1; D is unresolved. The specimen comprised peripheral blood, sampled on day 0 of AZD1222 vaccination. The CDR3 DNA reads as TGTGCCAGTAGCCGTCCAAGCTCCTACAATGAGCAGTTCTTC. Translating gives CASSRPSSYNEQFF.